This TCR beta chain was identified in a study of T cells in Graves' hyperthyroidism and ophthalmopathy. Clinical Activity Scores of at least 3, NOSPECS grades of at least 4 and durations under 3 months characterized ophthalmopathy patients. Cells are PBMCs isolated from roughly 10 ml of fresh blood. This clonotype was recorded at least ten times. It was RNA transcripts that yielded the amplified TCR beta CDR3 regions. A set of HTBI primers served as the primers for a first-round RT-PCR of the TCR CDR3. TCRdb passed the multiplex PCR reads through MiXCR, listing each CDR3 protein once. The table has 300,000 to 350,000 distinct CDR3 sequences, 15% to 20% seen once. This CDR3 contains 14 residues. Between the trimmed V and J ends, which lost 3 bases and 6 bases, there was a span of 15 bases. Per the germline V gene, CDR1 is SEHNR and CDR2 is FQNEAQ (reference sequence).

The receptor was derived from a woman between 40 and 50 years old with Graves' ophthalmopathy. Sequencing was done on a sample of blood. The rearrangement uses TRBV7-9 and TRBJ2-7; D is possibly TRBD1 or TRBD2 (6 bases each). The CDR3 spells CASSFAGQGSEQYF. Here the CDR3 DNA reads TGTGCCAGCAGCTTCGCGGGACAAGGGAGCGAGCAGTACTTC.